This paragraph covers one T cell receptor (beta chain) sequence. Measured with immunoSEQ multiplex PCR; TCRdb has only the in-frame clones, and not every one. The sample consists of fewer than 200,000 clones, about 95% of them appearing once. The sample originates from a study of cytomegalovirus exposure and HLA in healthy donors. CDR1 is MNHEY and CDR2 is SMNVEV in the germline V gene (reference sequence). The germline V and J ends were trimmed by 5 bases and 7 bases, with 12 bases remaining between them. CDR3 length: 14 residues. This clonotype was sampled from a woman under 30 in good health and CMV-seronegative. The V gene is TRBV27, the J gene TRBJ1-6; D is possibly TRBD1 (5 bases). Sequencing input: PBMCs. The CDR3 coding sequence is TGTGCCAGCAGTGCCGACAGAAGAAATTCACCCCTCCACTTT. Translated: CASSADRRNSPLHF.